This entry lists 22 T cell receptor beta chains sequenced from one sample in a study of shared clonotypes between healthy human individuals. Produced via immunoSEQ multiplex PCR; TCRdb's table is partial and in-frame only. The sample lists over a million clones, about 75% occurring once. The sequencing sample was made of memory CD4+ T cells sorted from blood. Subset in this sample: CD45RA-negative fraction. Receptor source: a man younger than 30 in good health.

This chain joins TRBV18 and TRBJ2-7; 15 bases fit TRBD2. The ends lost 2 bases at V and 0 bases at J; junction bases unmatched: 5. This CDR3 is 18 amino acids long. Germline V gene lookup returns CDR1 KGHSH and CDR2 LQKENI. The CDR3 spells CASSPGLAGGRSSYEQYF. The CDR3 DNA is TGTGCCAGCTCACCAGGACTAGCGGGAGGGAGGAGCTCCTACGAGCAGTACTTC.

This clone was recorded a few times. This rearrangement joins TRBV6-1 to TRBJ1-6; no reliable D call. Germline CDR1 and CDR2: MNHNS and SASEGT. The V gene lost 3 bases and the J gene lost 4 bases, with 7 bases spanning the gap. The CDR3 runs 14 residues. This chain's CDR3 is CASSDVGYNSPLHF. DNA for the CDR3: TGTGCCAGCAGTGATGTGGGGTATAATTCACCCCTCCACTTT.

This sequence joins TRBV2 and TRBJ1-6, with D unresolved. This CDR3 is 13 amino acids long. Trimming removed 5 bases at V and 7 bases at J, with 9 bases between. Germline CDR1 reads SNHLY; CDR2 reads FYNNEI. The CDR3 protein is CASSLTENSPLHF. In DNA form, the CDR3 reads TGTGCCAGCAGTCTTACCGAAAATTCACCCCTCCACTTT.

This chain links TRBV4-1 with TRBJ1-1; 7 bases line up with TRBD1. CDR3 size: 15 residues. V lost 2 bases, J lost 8 bases, and 11 bases stayed unmatched. Per the germline V gene, CDR1 is MGHRA and CDR2 is YSYEKL. The CDR3 region is CASSQPGQQGREAFF. The CDR3 nucleotides read TGCGCCAGCAGCCAACCGGGACAGCAAGGTAGGGAAGCTTTCTTT.

The V gene is TRBV5-1, the J gene TRBJ2-1; 7 nucleotides match TRBD1. The V segment lost 4 bases and the J segment 6 bases; nucleotides outside the gene matches: 10. The CDR3 totals 15 residues. Germline loops: CDR1 SGHRS, CDR2 YFSETQ. The CDR3 loop reads CASSLMTGPANEQFF. For the CDR3, the DNA is TGCGCCAGCAGCCTAATGACAGGGCCCGCCAATGAGCAGTTCTTC.

The chain is built from TRBV7-3 and TRBJ2-2; no clear D gene. Trimming took off 4 bases at V and 2 bases at J, with 5 bases between the two ends. CDR1 and CDR2 (germline): SGHTA, FQGTGA. This CDR3 has 13 residues. The chain's CDR3 is CASSSLNTGELFF. In DNA form, the CDR3 reads TGTGCCAGCAGCTCCCTTAACACCGGGGAGCTGTTTTTT.

The chain employs TRBV6-5 and TRBJ1-2, with D unresolved. Trimming removed 2 bases from V and 0 bases from J, with 4 bases in between. The germline gives CDR1 MNHEY, CDR2 SVGAGI. The CDR3 spans 13 residues. As DNA, the CDR3 is TGTGCCAGCAGTTACACAGCTAACTATGGCTACACCTTC. This sequence encodes CASSYTANYGYTF.

This clone was detected once. Additional DNA sequences in this sample encode the identical CDR3. The chain employs TRBV7-2 and TRBJ1-3; D is ambiguous. The V and J ends lost 5 bases and 1 base respectively, with 9 bases between them. The CDR3 length is 14 residues. Germline lookup yields CDR1 SGHTA and CDR2 FQGNSA. The CDR3 loop is CASSLDGSGNTIYF. CDR3 in DNA: TGTGCCAGCAGCCTGGACGGATCTGGAAACACCATATATTTT.

In its sample, this clone was seen once. The chain couples TRBV6-6 to TRBJ2-3, with 8 positions matching TRBD2. CDR3 length: 16 residues. The germline V gene encodes CDR1 MNHNY and CDR2 SVGAGI (reference sequence). V shed 6 bases and J 1 base; nucleotides not matched to a gene: 9. The chain's CDR3 is CASRKRGLAGTDTQYF. In nucleotides, the CDR3 is TGTGCCAGCAGAAAAAGAGGACTAGCTGGCACAGATACGCAGTATTTT.

J is TRBJ1-5 and V is TRBV5-4; unclear D gene. V lost 0 bases, J lost 1 base, and 8 bases lay in between. Germline V CDR1 and CDR2: SGHNT, YYREEE (reference sequence). CDR3 length: 15 residues. This CDR3 reads CASSLGIGSNQPQHF. For the CDR3, the DNA is TGTGCCAGCAGCTTGGGTATCGGGAGCAATCAGCCCCAGCATTTT.

The rearrangement uses TRBV11-2 and TRBJ2-7, with D perhaps matching TRBD1 or TRBD2 (6 bases each). CDR1 and CDR2 (germline): SGHAT, FQNNGV. This CDR3 is 15 amino acids long. V lost 5 bases and J 2 bases, leaving 16 bases between the germline ends. The CDR3 loop reads CASSPPSGAAYEQYF. The CDR3 nucleotides are TGTGCCAGCAGCCCCCCGTCGGGGGCTGCCTACGAGCAGTACTTC.

The chain combines TRBV15 with TRBJ1-5; no definite D call. The CDR3 length is 13 residues. From germline, CDR1 is LNHNV and CDR2 YYDKDF (reference sequence). V was pared by 6 bases and J by 7 bases, with 13 bases between. CDR3 region: CATRSLSGQPQHF. CDR3 DNA sequence: TGTGCCACCAGGTCGCTTTCGGGGCAGCCCCAGCATTTT.

This chain links TRBV5-4 with TRBJ2-7; D gene unclear. The CDR3 has 15 residues. The V and J ends lost 0 bases and 5 bases respectively, with 15 bases between them. Germline V gene data show CDR1 as SGHNT and CDR2 as YYREEE (reference sequence). The CDR3 reads CASSLAPGGLDEQYF. The CDR3 DNA is TGTGCCAGCAGCTTGGCACCAGGTGGATTAGACGAGCAGTACTTC.

This chain connects TRBV15 to TRBJ1-5; D is perhaps TRBD1 (5 bases). CDR1 and CDR2 (germline): LNHNV, YYDKDF (reference sequence). The CDR3 consists of 14 residues. The germline V and J ends were trimmed by 4 bases and 3 bases, with 10 bases remaining between them. CDR3 in amino acids: CATSKGNHNQPQHF. The CDR3, as DNA: TGTGCCACCAGCAAGGGGAACCACAATCAGCCCCAGCATTTT.

CDR3 nucleotide sequence: TGTGCCAGCAGTGTTCAGGGGACCTACTACGAGCAGTACTTC. The encoded protein is CASSVQGTYYEQYF. V and J are TRBV2 and TRBJ2-7; D possibly corresponds to TRBD1 (6 bases). Germline loops: CDR1 SNHLY, CDR2 FYNNEI. Trimming cost V 4 bases and J 3 bases, with 13 bases left between them. CDR3 size: 14 residues. The full variable domain, with the rest looked up from reference TRBV2 and TRBJ2-7, is EPEVTQTPSHQVTQMGQEVILRCVPISNHLYFYWYRQILGQKVEFLVSFYNNEISEKSEIFDDQFSVERPDGSNFTLKIRSTKLEDSAMYFCASSVQGTYYEQYFGPGTRLTVT.

This clone was seen a handful of times. The chain combines TRBV19 with TRBJ1-5, with TRBD1 matching over 9 bases. There are 15 residues in the CDR3. The V segment lost 6 bases and the J segment 4 bases; nucleotides outside the gene matches: 7. Germline V lookup: CDR1 LNHDA, CDR2 SQIVND (reference sequence). The CDR3 here is CASRGTGSGNQPQHF. The CDR3 DNA reads TGTGCCAGTAGGGGGACAGGGTCGGGAAATCAGCCCCAGCATTTT.

This clone was observed a few times. V gene TRBV12-5 combines with J gene TRBJ1-2; 9 bases map to TRBD1. J was trimmed by 6 bases and V by 4 bases; bases with no gene match: 12. The CDR3 is made up of 16 amino acids. Germline V gene data show CDR1 as LGHNT and CDR2 as FRNRAP. The CDR3 is CASGSHGRDRVHGYTF. DNA for the CDR3: TGTGCTAGTGGTTCCCATGGCCGGGACAGGGTTCATGGCTACACCTTC. Combining the CDR3 with reference TRBV12-5 and TRBJ1-2 gives the whole variable domain DARVTQTPRHKVTEMGQEVTMRCQPILGHNTVFWYRQTMMQGLELLAYFRNRAPLDDSGMPKDRFSAEMPDATLATLKIQPSEPRDSAVYFCASGSHGRDRVHGYTFGSGTRLTVV.

This clone appeared a few times. Here the CDR3 reads CASSRRAGLLTDTQYF. In DNA form, the CDR3 reads TGTGCCAGCAGCCGTAGGGCGGGCCTCCTCACAGATACGCAGTATTTT. The chain carries TRBV7-2 and TRBJ2-3, with D tentatively TRBD2 (5 bases). Germline V gene sequence: CDR1 SGHTA, CDR2 FQGNSA. Trimming removed 5 bases from V and 2 bases from J, with 17 bases in between. This CDR3 region has 16 residues.

The chain has TRBV29-1 and TRBJ2-7; D might be TRBD1 (5 bases). V was cut by 6 bases and J by 2 bases, with 14 bases left in between. Per the germline V gene, CDR1 is SQVTM and CDR2 is ANQGSEA. The CDR3 spans 13 residues. This chain's CDR3 is CSVALTATYEQYF. The CDR3 DNA follows: TGCAGCGTAGCCCTGACAGCCACCTACGAGCAGTACTTC.

V is TRBV10-3 and J is TRBJ1-4; 10 nucleotides match TRBD1. Trimming at V came to 10 bases and at J to 8 bases, leaving 13 bases not matched to a gene. This CDR3 has 15 amino acids. CDR1 and CDR2 (germline): ENHRY, SYGVKD. In DNA form, the CDR3 reads TGTGCCACTCTCTCCGGGACAGGGGACGTGGAAAAACTGTTTTTT. Its protein is CATLSGTGDVEKLFF.

This clone appeared once. Other DNA sequences of this sample code for an identical CDR3. V and J are TRBV18 and TRBJ2-3; D call uncertain. With 3 bases removed from V and 2 bases from J, the gap between germline ends came to 3 bases. Germline V gene lookup returns CDR1 KGHSH and CDR2 LQKENI. There are 12 residues in the CDR3. As DNA, the CDR3 is TGTGCCAGCTCACCCCCCACAGATACGCAGTATTTT. Residues: CASSPPTDTQYF.

The count of this clone is one. The V and J genes are TRBV10-2 and TRBJ2-3; TRBD2 might be the D (5 bases). The V gene lost 8 bases and the J gene lost 1 base, with 10 bases spanning the gap. Germline V lookup: CDR1 WSHSY, CDR2 SAAADI. The CDR3 length is 13 residues. CDR3 residues: CASEEGGTDTQYF. The CDR3 DNA sequence: TGCGCCAGCGAAGAGGGCGGCACAGATACGCAGTATTTT.